The 2 T cell receptor beta chains in this list originate from one sample, sequenced in a study of Graves' ophthalmopathy and Graves' hyperthyroidism. The authors amplified TCR beta CDR3 regions from RNA transcripts. In the first round, RT-PCR was carried out with HTBI primers, and a multiplex PCR formed the second round. TCRdb passed the multiplex PCR reads through MiXCR, listing each CDR3 protein once. Here the sample spans hundreds of thousands of distinct CDR3 sequences, 20% to 25% being singletons. The sequencing sample was made of peripheral blood. The receptors were gathered from a woman aged 45 to 65 with Graves' ophthalmopathy.

This clonotype was seen more than once but under ten times. This chain uses TRBV6-1 with TRBJ2-7, with 9 bases lining up with TRBD1. Germline V lookup: CDR1 MNHNS, CDR2 SASEGT. The CDR3 sequence is 14 residues long. V lost 4 bases and J lost 1; bases outside the gene matches: 2. The CDR3 loop reads CASSAGTGSYEQYF. The CDR3 bases are TGTGCCAGCAGTGCCGGGACAGGGTCCTACGAGCAGTACTTC.

This clonotype occurred a few times. V gene TRBV19 combines with J gene TRBJ2-7; D might be TRBD1 (5 bases). Germline CDR1 and CDR2: LNHDA and SQIVND (reference sequence). V was shortened by 3 bases and J by 4 bases, with 13 bases between the two germline ends. This CDR3 has 14 amino acids. The CDR3 here is CASSIESGKYEQYF. CDR3 DNA sequence: TGTGCCAGTAGTATCGAGTCAGGGAAGTACGAGCAGTACTTC.